This TCR beta chain was sequenced during a study of blood T cell repertoires in COVID-19. Looked up from germline, CDR1 is ENHRY and CDR2 is SYGVKD. Trimming removed 0 bases at V and 6 bases at J, with 11 bases between. The length of the CDR3 is 15 residues. The table came from immunoSEQ multiplex PCR; TCRdb's copy has only in-frame clones and leaves some out. Altogether about 55,000 clones are present, roughly 90% being singletons, with the ten largest covering around 8%. The sequence was obtained from a man between 60 and 75 years old with active COVID-19. The sequenced sample was peripheral blood. The genes are TRBV10-3 and TRBJ2-2; D may be TRBD2 (6 bases). CDR3 nucleotide sequence: TGTGCCATCAGTGAGTCGGGCGGAGGGGCCGGGGAGCTGTTTTTT. Translation: CAISESGGGAGELFF.